Presented here are 7 T cell receptor beta chains from one specimen sequenced in a study of Tregs in tolerant kidney transplant recipients. Sequenced by immunoSEQ multiplex PCR; TCRdb stores in-frame clones only, minus some. This table holds about 59,000 clones, around 83% found once. The sequencing sample was made of CD4+ T cells from blood. The receptors come from a human donor in good health.

The chain couples TRBV10-1 to TRBJ2-1; D gene unclear. Germline CDR1 reads WNHNN; CDR2 reads SYGVQD (reference sequence). The CDR3 is 15 residues long. Trimming took 3 bases from V and 3 from J, leaving 12 bases between them. The CDR3: CASSECKGLYNEQFF. DNA of the CDR3: TGCGCCAGCAGTGAATGTAAGGGCCTCTACAATGAGCAGTTCTTC.

J is TRBJ2-2 and V is TRBV2; tentatively, D is TRBD1 (6 bases). V was shortened by 7 bases and J by 2 bases, with 23 bases between the two germline ends. The CDR3 has 18 residues. Germline CDR1 reads SNHLY; CDR2 reads FYNNEI. The CDR3 region has the DNA TGTGCCAGCAAGGGTTGGGACATAGGGATACAAAACACCGGGGAGCTGTTTTTT. Translating gives CASKGWDIGIQNTGELFF.

The gene calls are TRBV30 and TRBJ2-5; D is uncertain. V lost 0 bases and J lost 0, with 11 bases in between. This CDR3 has 15 residues. Germline loops: CDR1 GTSNPN, CDR2 SVGIG (reference sequence). CDR3 amino acids: CAWSVGLQYQETQYF. The CDR3 DNA follows: TGTGCCTGGAGTGTAGGCCTACAGTACCAAGAGACCCAGTACTTC. The full variable domain, in which reference TRBV30 and TRBJ2-5 provide the parts outside the CDR3, is SQTIHQWPATLVQPVGSPLSLECTVEGTSNPNLYWYRQAAGRGLQLLFYSVGIGQISSEVPQNLSASRPQDRQFILSSKKLLLSDSGFYLCAWSVGLQYQETQYFGPGTRLLVL.

This clone was counted once. This chain connects TRBV29-1 to TRBJ1-1; D is unclear. CDR1 and CDR2 from the germline V gene are SQVTM and ANQGSEA. The CDR3 loop spans 14 amino acids. Trimming left V 2 bases short and J 4 bases short, with 14 bases between. The DNA of the CDR3 is TGCAGCGTTGAATATAGGGCCCAGAGCACTGAAGCTTTCTTT. This translates into CSVEYRAQSTEAFF.

The chain joins TRBV19 to TRBJ2-2; D gene ambiguous. CDR1 is LNHDA and CDR2 is SQIVND in the germline V gene (reference sequence). The CDR3 length is 15 residues. The germline V and J ends were trimmed by 3 bases and 1 base, with 9 bases remaining between them. CDR3 amino acids: CASSILMGNTGELFF. CDR3 DNA: TGTGCCAGTAGTATCCTCATGGGGAACACCGGGGAGCTGTTTTTT. Complete variable domain (other parts from reference TRBV19 and TRBJ2-2): DGGITQSPKYLFRKEGQNVTLSCEQNLNHDAMYWYRQDPGQGLRLIYYSQIVNDFQKGDIAEGYSVSREKKESFPLTVTSAQKNPTAFYLCASSILMGNTGELFFGEGSRLTVL.

V and J are TRBV2 and TRBJ2-5; D gene ambiguous. The germline V gene has CDR1 SNHLY and CDR2 FYNNEI. The CDR3 runs to 11 residues. With 5 bases removed from V and 2 bases from J, the gap between germline ends came to 3 bases. The CDR3 sequence: CASSPQETQYF. In nucleotides, the CDR3 is TGTGCCAGCAGTCCACAAGAGACCCAGTACTTC.

In this sample, this clone turned up once. The chain joins TRBV9 to TRBJ1-6; D gene ambiguous. Germline V gene lookup returns CDR1 SGDLS and CDR2 YYNGEE. V lost 0 bases and J 10 bases, leaving 17 bases between the germline ends. The CDR3 is 16 residues long. This chain's CDR3 is CASSVASGRVGSPLHF. The CDR3 nucleotides are TGTGCCAGCAGCGTAGCATCAGGAAGGGTAGGGTCACCCCTCCACTTT.